A single sample gave rise to the 30 T cell receptor beta chains below, sequenced in a study of blood T cell repertoires in COVID-19. Sequencing used immunoSEQ multiplex PCR; TCRdb keeps in-frame clones, though not all of them. Among 100,000 or so clones listed, roughly 90% were seen once. Specimen: peripheral blood. Source of these receptors: a man aged 30-40 years in a cohort sampled during active COVID-19.

This CDR3 reads CASSGMTDSNQPQHF. The CDR3 DNA follows: TGTGCCAGCAGTGGGATGACAGATAGCAATCAGCCCCAGCATTTT. V gene TRBV27 combines with J gene TRBJ1-5, with a possible D match to TRBD1 (5 bases). V lost 5 bases to trimming and J lost 0 bases, with 11 bases between them. This CDR3 is 15 amino acids long. Germline V gene data show CDR1 as MNHEY and CDR2 as SMNVEV (reference sequence).

In nucleotides, the CDR3 is TGTGCCAGCAGCTTAGCCCGGGGTGCCCCCTATGGCTACACCTTC. Its protein product is CASSLARGAPYGYTF. The chain combines TRBV7-2 with TRBJ1-2; D ambiguous. Per the germline V gene, CDR1 is SGHTA and CDR2 is FQGNSA. The CDR3 runs to 15 residues. Trimming pared 0 bases from V and 4 bases from J, leaving 12 bases between.

The chain uses TRBV5-6 and TRBJ1-3; 8 positions agree with TRBD1. The CDR3 consists of 15 residues. The germline V gene encodes CDR1 SGHDT and CDR2 YYEEEE. The V segment lost 3 bases and the J segment 5 bases; nucleotides outside the gene matches: 7. The DNA of the CDR3 is TGTGCCAGCAGCTCGCAGGGGGCGAGGAGAAACACCATATATTTT. Its protein product is CASSSQGARRNTIYF.

This chain connects TRBV5-4 to TRBJ1-6; D is ambiguous. V shed 0 bases and J shed 8 bases, with 12 bases lying between them. The CDR3 loop spans 15 amino acids. The V gene's germline CDR1 is SGHNT and CDR2 YYREEE (reference sequence). The CDR3 sequence is CASSLGGGADSPLHF. The CDR3 DNA sequence: TGTGCCAGCAGCTTGGGAGGAGGCGCGGATTCACCCCTCCACTTT.

This clone was seen a single time. The rearrangement joins TRBV7-7 to TRBJ2-2; D is perhaps TRBD2 (7 bases). Germline V lookup: CDR1 SSHAT, CDR2 FNYEAQ (reference sequence). The CDR3 is made up of 15 amino acids. Trimming removed 5 bases at V and 4 bases at J, with 14 bases between. CDR3 in DNA: TGTGCCAGCAGCCCTGTGAGGGGGGGCACCGGGGAGCTGTTTTTT. Encoded protein: CASSPVRGGTGELFF.

A single count supports this clone. The chain couples TRBV28 to TRBJ2-3, with TRBD2 identical over 7 bases. Germline V gene sequence: CDR1 MDHEN, CDR2 SYDVKM. This CDR3 spans 16 amino acids. V was pared by 1 base and J by 3 bases, with 7 bases of the junction left unmatched. The CDR3 nucleotides are TGTGCCAGCAGTTTATATGGGGGGGGAAGGACAGATACGCAGTATTTT. It yields the protein CASSLYGGGRTDTQYF.

The chain employs TRBV4-3 and TRBJ1-1, with D unresolved. Germline V gene lookup returns CDR1 LGHNA and CDR2 YSLEER. The CDR3 is 14 amino acids. V was pared by 2 bases and J by 1 base, with 8 bases between. CDR3 residues: CASSQSLGNTEAFF. In DNA, the CDR3 is TGCGCCAGCAGCCAATCACTAGGGAACACTGAAGCTTTCTTT.

V is TRBV23-1 and J is TRBJ2-1; 9 bases agree with TRBD1. TRBV23-1 is sorted into the ORF group, with uncertain function. The length of the CDR3 is 19 residues. J gave up 7 bases and V 4 bases, and 20 bases lay outside the gene matches. CDR3 residues: CASSLYSPAKGQGGNEQFF. In nucleotides, the CDR3 is TGCGCCAGCAGTCTCTATTCCCCTGCGAAGGGACAGGGTGGGAATGAGCAGTTCTTC.

The rearrangement links TRBV11-2 to TRBJ2-3; D remains ambiguous. The CDR3 sequence is 16 residues long. Germline V lookup: CDR1 SGHAT, CDR2 FQNNGV. The germline V and J ends were trimmed by 7 bases and 0 bases, with 17 bases remaining between them. CDR3 in amino acids: CASIPTRRASTDTQYF. In DNA, the CDR3 is TGTGCCAGCATCCCGACAAGGCGTGCTAGCACAGATACGCAGTATTTT.

V usage is TRBV18 and J usage is TRBJ1-1; D uncertain. This CDR3 comprises 13 residues. V lost 5 bases to trimming and J lost 4 bases, with 11 bases between them. Germline CDR1 KGHSH, CDR2 LQKENI. The CDR3, as DNA: TGTGCCAGCTCATCCCTCGAGGGCACTGAAGCTTTCTTT. Protein sequence: CASSSLEGTEAFF.

The chain has TRBV12-3 or TRBV12-4 and TRBJ1-3; D remains unclear. CDR3 length equals 12 residues. With 2 bases removed from V and 4 bases from J, the gap between germline ends came to 3 bases. The CDR3 nucleotides read TGTGCCAGCAGTTTAAGCGGAAACACCATATATTTT. It encodes CASSLSGNTIYF.

The chain carries TRBV11-2 and TRBJ2-7, with 9 positions matching TRBD1. The CDR3 has 15 amino acids. Unmatched junction bases numbered 11, after V lost 5 bases and J lost 6 bases. Looked up from germline, CDR1 is SGHAT and CDR2 is FQNNGV. CDR3 bases: TGTGCCAGCAGCGGGGGACAGGGCAGGTACGGCGAGCAGTACTTC. Translated, it gives CASSGGQGRYGEQYF.

V and J are TRBV12-3 or TRBV12-4 and TRBJ2-1; 7 positions agree with TRBD1. The ends lost 5 bases at V and 12 bases at J; junction bases unmatched: 4. The CDR3 is 11 residues long. CDR3 coding DNA: TGTGCCAGCAGTAAAAGACAGGGGCAGTTCTTC. Amino acids: CASSKRQGQFF.

The V and J genes are TRBV6-6 and TRBJ2-7, with D unresolved. Trimming took off 7 bases at V and 1 base at J, with 17 bases between the two ends. The V gene's germline CDR1 is MNHNY and CDR2 SVGAGI (reference sequence). CDR3 size: 15 residues. The CDR3 loop is CASTPQAPRSYEQYF. The DNA for the CDR3 is TGTGCCAGCACCCCCCAAGCCCCGAGGTCCTACGAGCAGTACTTC.

This clone was seen repeatedly, ten times or more. The chain joins TRBV5-1 to TRBJ1-2; no definite D call. The V end was cut by 4 bases, the J end by 7 bases, with 14 bases between. The CDR3 spans 13 residues. Germline CDR1 SGHRS, CDR2 YFSETQ. The CDR3 reads CASSDATGGGYTF. Here the CDR3 DNA reads TGCGCCAGCAGCGACGCAACGGGAGGTGGCTACACCTTC.

The chain links TRBV19 to TRBJ2-3, with 9 bases identical to TRBD2. CDR3 length equals 18 residues. The V segment lost 3 bases and the J segment 5 bases; nucleotides outside the gene matches: 15. CDR1 and CDR2 from the germline V gene are LNHDA and SQIVND (reference sequence). The CDR3 is CASSILGAGGPGGDTQYF. In DNA, the CDR3 is TGTGCCAGTAGTATCCTAGGTGCGGGGGGGCCAGGAGGAGATACGCAGTATTTT. The complete variable domain, with remaining parts taken from reference TRBV19 and TRBJ2-3, reads DGGITQSPKYLFRKEGQNVTLSCEQNLNHDAMYWYRQDPGQGLRLIYYSQIVNDFQKGDIAEGYSVSREKKESFPLTVTSAQKNPTAFYLCASSILGAGGPGGDTQYFGPGTRLTVL.

CDR3 DNA sequence: TGTGCCAGCAGTGGAGCGGGGGGGCTGGAGACCCAGTACTTC. Encoded protein: CASSGAGGLETQYF. The chain joins TRBV2 to TRBJ2-5; TRBD2 matches at 10 bases. V shed 4 bases and J 5 bases; nucleotides not matched to a gene: 4. Germline CDR1 is SNHLY and CDR2 is FYNNEI. The CDR3 consists of 14 residues.

The chain has TRBV7-9 and TRBJ2-7; TRBD1 agrees at 11 bases. The trim removed 2 bases at V and 6 bases at J, leaving 9 bases unmatched. The CDR3 consists of 16 residues. Germline lookup yields CDR1 SEHNR and CDR2 FQNEAQ (reference sequence). This CDR3 reads CASSLYFGDRGTEQYF. As DNA, the CDR3 is TGTGCCAGCAGCTTATATTTTGGGGACAGGGGGACCGAGCAGTACTTC. The entire variable domain, with the rest obtained from reference TRBV7-9 and TRBJ2-7, is as follows: DTGVSQNPRHKITKRGQNVTFRCDPISEHNRLYWYRQTLGQGPEFLTYFQNEAQLEKSRLLSDRFSAERPKGSFSTLEIQRTEQGDSAMYLCASSLYFGDRGTEQYFGPGTRLTVT.

The V gene is TRBV7-9, the J gene TRBJ1-5, with D perhaps TRBD1 (5 bases). The CDR3 totals 15 residues. With 5 bases removed from V and 4 bases from J, the gap between germline ends came to 15 bases. Per the germline V gene, CDR1 is SEHNR and CDR2 is FQNEAQ (reference sequence). CDR3: CASSTGGIGNQPQHF. DNA of the CDR3: TGTGCCAGCAGCACAGGTGGGATAGGGAATCAGCCCCAGCATTTT.

The chain combines TRBV5-1 with TRBJ2-1, with unresolved D. Germline values: CDR1 SGHRS, CDR2 YFSETQ. V dropped 0 bases and J dropped 6 bases, with 10 bases sitting between them. There are 14 residues in the CDR3. CDR3 amino acids: CASSLGARFNEQFF. DNA for the CDR3: TGCGCCAGCAGCTTGGGGGCCCGTTTCAATGAGCAGTTCTTC.

This clone was seen once. The chain employs TRBV18 and TRBJ2-3; 10 bases align to TRBD2. Per the germline V gene, CDR1 is KGHSH and CDR2 is LQKENI. V gave up 3 bases and J gave up 6 bases; unmatched junction bases: 12. The CDR3 is 17 amino acids. CDR3 sequence (DNA): TGTGCCAGCTCACCCCCAACAAGCGGGGGGGCAGGGGATACGCAGTATTTT. It translates to CASSPPTSGGAGDTQYF.

The chain is built from TRBV7-9 and TRBJ2-7; no clear D. CDR1 and CDR2 (germline): SEHNR, FQNEAQ (reference sequence). The V end lost 6 bases, the J end lost 0 bases, and 18 bases lay between the germline ends. The CDR3 runs to 16 residues. The CDR3 loop is CASSRLSPLTSYEQYF. In DNA, the CDR3 is TGTGCCAGCAGTCGTTTGAGTCCCTTAACCTCCTACGAGCAGTACTTC.

The V and J genes are TRBV12-3 or TRBV12-4 and TRBJ1-4, with no clear D. Trimming stripped 8 bases from V and 5 bases from J, with 12 bases between. There are 13 residues in the CDR3. The CDR3 loop is CASSDLVNEKLFF. DNA of the CDR3: TGTGCCAGCTCAGACTTGGTGAATGAAAAACTGTTTTTT.

In its sample, this clone was seen a few times. The chain employs TRBV7-9 and TRBJ1-2, with 8 bases lining up with TRBD1. Trimming at V came to 1 base and at J to 6 bases, leaving 7 bases not matched to a gene. The CDR3 spans 15 residues. Germline loops: CDR1 SEHNR, CDR2 FQNEAQ (reference sequence). The CDR3 spells CASSLVPGGTDGYTF. The CDR3 nucleotides are TGTGCCAGCAGCTTAGTCCCAGGGGGCACCGATGGCTACACCTTC.

The genes are TRBV5-4 and TRBJ2-6; a possible D gene is TRBD2 (5 bases). The CDR3 is made up of 16 amino acids. The V end was cut by 0 bases, the J end by 0 bases, with 7 bases between. Germline CDR1 is SGHNT and CDR2 is YYREEE (reference sequence). CDR3 residues: CASSLVAGSGANVLTF. As DNA, the CDR3 is TGTGCCAGCAGCTTGGTCGCGGGCTCTGGGGCCAACGTCCTGACTTTC.

This chain connects TRBV3-1 (or the pseudogene TRBV3-2) to TRBJ2-7; TRBD2 aligns across 8 bases. This CDR3 is built from 14 residues. Germline CDR1 LGHDT, CDR2 YNNKEL (reference sequence). V lost 2 bases and J lost 0; bases outside the gene matches: 0. The CDR3 region is CASSQSGGSYEQYF. The DNA of the CDR3 is TGTGCCAGCAGCCAAAGCGGGGGCTCCTACGAGCAGTACTTC.

The J gene is TRBJ1-1, the V gene TRBV6-5; D unclear. Germline values: CDR1 MNHEY, CDR2 SVGAGI. Between the trimmed V and J ends, which lost 7 bases and 7 bases, there was a span of 19 bases. The CDR3 is 14 amino acids. Here the CDR3 DNA reads TGTGCCAGCACATCAGAACGGGAGTATGGTGAAGCTTTCTTT. Its protein is CASTSEREYGEAFF.

Only a few counts were recorded for this clone. The chain joins TRBV10-3 to TRBJ1-5, with a weak D call TRBD1 (6 bases). The V and J ends lost 6 bases and 1 base respectively, with 10 bases between them. Germline V lookup: CDR1 ENHRY, CDR2 SYGVKD. The CDR3 spans 14 residues. The CDR3 reads CAISLDRSNQPQHF. CDR3 bases: TGTGCCATCAGCCTCGACAGGAGCAATCAGCCCCAGCATTTT.

V and J are TRBV6-5 and TRBJ1-1; 7 positions match TRBD1. The ends lost 6 bases at V and 0 bases at J; junction bases unmatched: 7. The germline CDR1 and CDR2 sequences are MNHEY and SVGAGI. CDR3 length equals 15 residues. The CDR3 is CASRDRVGVNTEAFF. In nucleotides, the CDR3 is TGTGCCAGCAGAGACAGGGTGGGTGTGAACACTGAAGCTTTCTTT.

This rearrangement joins TRBV29-1 to TRBJ2-3; 9 bases map to TRBD1. After removal of 6 bases from V and 6 bases from J, the junction contained 13 bases not matched to a gene. The V gene's germline CDR1 is SQVTM and CDR2 ANQGSEA. The CDR3 consists of 15 residues. CDR3 protein: CSVAQDRGDSDTQYF. CDR3 coding DNA: TGCAGCGTCGCCCAGGACAGGGGTGACAGCGATACGCAGTATTTT.